This T cell receptor (beta chain) was sequenced during a study of T-cell memory formation after mild COVID-19. General study findings and limits: Later expanders leaned toward CD4+, whereas clones contracting from day 15 to 85 were balanced CD4/CD8.

As for this clonotype: No antigen is known for it.

TCRdb recomputed calls from the 5' RACE reads with MiXCR, one row per CDR3 protein. The table includes 120,000 to 150,000 distinct CDR3 sequences, roughly 21% detected once. Germline V gene sequence: CDR1 SGHKS, CDR2 YYEKEE (reference sequence). CDR3 length: 15 residues. Between the trimmed V and J ends, which lost 4 bases and 7 bases, there was a span of 18 bases. The chain is built from TRBV5-5 and TRBJ1-5; unclear D gene. This receptor was obtained from an adult woman who had mild COVID-19 (a few samples of this study predate the infection). Cell type and time point are not known. The specimen sequenced was PBMCs or a T cell subset sorted from them (not recorded which). The CDR3 coding sequence is TGTGCCAGCAGCACCCGGACGGGAGGCAGCCAGCCCCAGCATTTT. Protein product: CASSTRTGGSQPQHF.